These T cell receptor beta chains were read from a single sample in a study of long-term antiretroviral therapy in people with HIV. Libraries were prepared by immunoSEQ multiplex PCR; TCRdb keeps only in-frame clonotypes and omits some of them. The sample contains roughly 24,000 clones, around 86% of which appear only once. The sample was unsorted PBMCs, taken 1.8 years before starting antiretroviral therapy. The source is a woman under 40 with HIV. CDR3s include the opening cysteine and the closing phenylalanine or tryptophan. D genes are given only for firm matches. Size is stated for part of the rows, as once, few or many counts, or as a class when the clone is expanded.

J	D	size	V	DNA	CDR3
TRBJ2-2	TRBD1	.	TRBV7-3	TGTGCCAGCAGCTTAACCGGGACAGCTCCTACCGGGGAGCTGTTTTTT	CASSLTGTAPTGELFF
TRBJ1-1	.	once	TRBV7-3	TGTGCCAGCAGCCTGCGGGGAGGTGAAGCTTTCTTT	CASSLRGGEAFF
TRBJ1-2	.	.	TRBV19	TGTGCCAGTAGTCGTGGACAAAACTATGGCTACACCTTC	CASSRGQNYGYTF
TRBJ1-5	.	.	TRBV21-1	TGTGCCAGCAGCCGCCACAGGCAGTGCGGCAATCAGCCCCAGCATTTT	CASSRHRQCGNQPQHF
TRBJ1-1	.	.	TRBV11-2	TGTGCCAGCAGCTTAGGGGCCAGGGGCGGCACTGAAGCTTTCTTT	CASSLGARGGTEAFF
TRBJ2-1	.	.	TRBV6-1	TGTGCCAGCCTCCCGGGGTACGGTGAGCAGTTCTTC	CASLPGYGEQFF
TRBJ2-5	TRBD1	.	TRBV6-1	TGTGCCAGCAGAGGGACAGGGAGGGCGAAAGAGACCCAGTACTTC	CASRGTGRAKETQYF
TRBJ1-2	TRBD1	.	TRBV15	TGTGCCAGTATAACAGGGGGCGGCTATGGCTACACCTTC	CASITGGGYGYTF
TRBJ2-3	.	.	TRBV5-1	TGCGCCAGCAGCCCCTTACCGACAGATACGCAGTATTTT	CASSPLPTDTQYF
TRBJ2-7	.	.	TRBV12-5	TGTGCTAGTGGCAATTACGAGCAGTACTTC	CASGNYEQYF
TRBJ1-1	TRBD1	.	TRBV6-5	TGTGCCAGCCAACCCTCAGGGGGCACTGAAGCTTTCTTT	CASQPSGGTEAFF
TRBJ1-6	.	.	TRBV7-8	TGTGCCAGCAGCTTGTTTCGAATTGATTCACCCCTCCACTTT	CASSLFRIDSPLHF
TRBJ2-3	TRBD2	.	TRBV27	TGTGCCAGCAGTTTATCCGGGGGGGGCCGGAGCACAGATACGCAGTATTTT	CASSLSGGGRSTDTQYF
TRBJ2-7	.	.	TRBV6-5	TGTGCCAGCAGTGCCTACGGGACCGCCTCTTACGAGCAGTACTTC	CASSAYGTASYEQYF
TRBJ2-3	.	.	TRBV6-1	TGTGCCAGCAGTGCGTGGAGGGGGACAACAGATACGCAGTATTTT	CASSAWRGTTDTQYF
TRBJ1-1	.	.	TRBV18	TGTGCCAGCTCACCTGGTAAGCAACACACTGAAGCTTTCTTT	CASSPGKQHTEAFF
TRBJ1-5	.	.	TRBV18	TGTGCCAGCTCAGGGGAACAGGGTATCGGACAGCCCCAGCATTTT	CASSGEQGIGQPQHF
TRBJ2-5	.	.	TRBV19	TGTGCCAGTAGTTCCAGGGCGCTGGAGACCCAGTACTTC	CASSSRALETQYF
TRBJ2-1	.	few	TRBV13	TGTGCCAGCAGCAGAAACCGAAATGCCTACAATGAGCAGTTCTTC	CASSRNRNAYNEQFF
TRBJ1-1	TRBD1	.	TRBV7-2	TGTGCCAGTAAAGGACAGGGTTCCCCTGAAGCTTTCTTT	CASKGQGSPEAFF
TRBJ1-5	.	few	TRBV5-1	TGCGCCAGCAGCTTGGAGGGAAGCGGCAATCAGCCCCAGCATTTT	CASSLEGSGNQPQHF
TRBJ2-2	TRBD1	.	TRBV18	TGTGCCAGCTCACCACCGGGACAGGGGGCGTACACCGGGGAGCTGTTTTTT	CASSPPGQGAYTGELFF
TRBJ1-5	.	few	TRBV6-1	TGTGCCAGCAGTGCCGATAGCAATCAGCCCCAGCATTTT	CASSADSNQPQHF
TRBJ1-3	TRBD1	.	TRBV5-6	TGTGCCAGCAGCAGCGGGTACAGGGGACGACCAGGTCGGCACACCATATATTTT	CASSSGYRGRPGRHTIYF
TRBJ1-5	.	.	TRBV19	TGTGCCAGTAGTTTCTTGTCGCGGGGCGGGAGCAATCAGCCCCAGCATTTT	CASSFLSRGGSNQPQHF
TRBJ1-2	TRBD1	.	TRBV6-4	TGTGCCAGCACCGCCCGCCAGGGACAGACCTATGGCTACACCTTC	CASTARQGQTYGYTF
TRBJ1-5	.	.	TRBV6-1	TGTGCCAGCAGTGAATATTTAGGGCAGCCCCAGCATTTT	CASSEYLGQPQHF
TRBJ2-2	TRBD2	once	TRBV9	TGTGCCAGCAGCGCGAGCGGGGCCTCCGGGGAGCTGTTTTTT	CASSASGASGELFF
TRBJ2-1	TRBD2	.	TRBV10-3	TGTGCCATCAGTGCTGGGGGACTAGCGGGCGGTGAGCAGTTCTTC	CAISAGGLAGGEQFF
TRBJ1-1	.	.	TRBV11-2	TGTGCCAGCAGCTTAGGTAGTTGGGGAAACAGACCGAGCGAAGCTTTCTTT	CASSLGSWGNRPSEAFF
TRBJ2-1	.	.	TRBV10-3	TGTGCCATCAGCGACGCCCCTGGGGGTAGGTCTAATGAGCAGTTCTTC	CAISDAPGGRSNEQFF
TRBJ2-2	TRBD2	.	TRBV5-1	TGCGCCAGCAGCTTGCTGTCGCGGGGGTCTAACACCGGGGAGCTGTTTTTT	CASSLLSRGSNTGELFF
TRBJ2-7	.	.	TRBV5-4	TGTGCCAGCAGCTTTGGTACCTACGAGCAGTACTTC	CASSFGTYEQYF
TRBJ1-2	.	.	TRBV6-1	TGTGCCAGCTTCGGGTTACCTTGGACCAACTATGGCTACACCTTC	CASFGLPWTNYGYTF
TRBJ2-2	TRBD1	.	TRBV6-1	TGTGCCAGCAGTGAAAAGGGGAACAGGGGGAACACCGGGGAGCTGTTTTTT	CASSEKGNRGNTGELFF
TRBJ2-5	TRBD1	.	TRBV6-1	TGTGCCAGCAGACAGGGGGAGCCCGAGACCCAGTACTTC	CASRQGEPETQYF
TRBJ2-2	.	.	TRBV5-1	TGCGCCAGCAGCTTGGCCGGCCTATCGAACACCGGGGAGCTGTTTTTT	CASSLAGLSNTGELFF